This T cell receptor (beta chain) was retrieved from a study of blood T cell repertoires in COVID-19. Study as a whole: T cells, B-cell-depleted T cells, or PBMCs supplied cDNA or gDNA.

Some clones are missing from TCRdb's copy, which holds only in-frame ones; the method was immunoSEQ multiplex PCR. The sample has over 250,000 clones; 86% are singletons. Clinical history reported by participants formed the basis on which cohorts were assigned. Per germline, CDR1 SNHLY and CDR2 FYNNEI. V shed 4 bases and J shed 6 bases, with 12 bases lying between them. The CDR3 is 14 amino acids. The rearrangement joins TRBV2 to TRBJ1-4, with no clear D. Specimen: PBMCs or T cells enriched from blood (not recorded which). The TCR was taken from a woman aged 18-29 years who had recovered from COVID-19. The CDR3 region has the DNA TGTGCCAGCAGTGTGAGAACAGCCCATGAAAAACTGTTTTTT. Its protein is CASSVRTAHEKLFF.